This TCR beta chain was observed in a study of identical twins. Findings and caveats of the study: Models predicted too little out-of-frame TCR alpha sharing in monozygotic twins. There were fewer insertions in abundant cord blood beta clonotypes, but memory repertoires showed no such pattern.

The table lists this clonotype with many counts. The antigen is undetermined. The V and J ends lost 2 bases and 5 bases respectively, with 15 bases between them. Germline CDR1 reads SGHAT; CDR2 reads FQNNGV. The CDR3 is 15 amino acids. Via MiXCR, TCRdb re-called the 5' RACE reads, giving one row per CDR3 protein. The sample has some 330,000 distinct CDR3 sequences; about 10% are singletons. This chain joins TRBV11-2 and TRBJ1-1, with D unclear. Sequenced material: naive T cells sorted from blood. This clonotype was sampled from a woman aged 50 to 60 in good health. CDR3 sequence: CASSLKRGWGTEAFF. Written as DNA, the CDR3 is TGTGCCAGCAGCTTAAAGCGGGGTTGGGGAACTGAAGCTTTCTTT. Based on the CDR3 plus reference TRBV11-2 and TRBJ1-1, the full variable domain is EAGVAQSPRYKIIEKRQSVAFWCNPISGHATLYWYQQILGQGPKLLIQFQNNGVVDDSQLPKDRFSAERLKGVDSTLKIQPAKLEDSAVYLCASSLKRGWGTEAFFGQGTRLTVV.